What follows is one TCR beta chain and its context. The antigen is undetermined. These data are taken from a study of T cell repertoires in cytomegalovirus infection. Whole-study results and caveats: It was HLA-C-restricted CMV-specific TCR beta clonotypes that dominated the response ex vivo.

TCRdb reprocessed the reads via MiXCR and lists one record per CDR3 protein. The table records hundreds of thousands of distinct CDR3 sequences, over 20% of them present only once. This receptor was obtained from a human donor in good health (CMV status not recorded). Some clones in this sample may be carry-over from other donors' samples. Source material: CD8+ T cells from PBMCs.

The CDR3 loop reads CSAPFSAGGRTDTQYF. The CDR3 bases are TGCAGTGCTCCGTTTTCGGCGGGGGGGCGGACAGATACGCAGTATTTT. J is TRBJ2-3 and V is TRBV20-1, with 9 nucleotides matching TRBD2. Germline values: CDR1 DFQATT, CDR2 SNEGSKA (reference sequence). The CDR3 totals 16 residues. After removal of 5 bases from V and 3 bases from J, the junction contained 12 bases not matched to a gene.